This is a list of T cell receptor beta chains from one sample in a study of blood T cell repertoires in COVID-19. Some clones are missing from TCRdb's copy, which holds only in-frame ones; the method was immunoSEQ multiplex PCR. The repertoire holds some 75,000 clones, with roughly 76% as singletons. Sequenced sample: peripheral blood. Receptors originate from a woman aged 80 or over with active or convalescent COVID-19. CDR3s include the opening cysteine and the closing phenylalanine or tryptophan.

j_call,v_call,cdr3_aa
TRBJ1-5,TRBV21-1,CASRLGGLRLNQPQHF
TRBJ2-1,TRBV29-1,CSVETENEQFF
TRBJ2-2,TRBV7-8,CASSLVPSQGGELFF
TRBJ2-7,TRBV6-5,CASRTGVYEQYF
TRBJ1-4,TRBV3-1/TRBV3-2,CASSQEPGQGSANEKLFF
TRBJ1-5,TRBV7-9,CASTPGENQPQHF
TRBJ1-4,TRBV27,CASNSGVYPEKLFF
TRBJ1-1,TRBV5-1,CASSLGARGNTEAFF
TRBJ2-5,TRBV7-2,CASSFLGQETQYF
TRBJ2-7,TRBV12-3/TRBV12-4,CASSFDRNEQYF
TRBJ1-6,TRBV7-9,CASSRSVAGVENSPLHF
TRBJ1-3,TRBV5-6,CASSYPPGPGNTIYF
TRBJ1-3,TRBV28,CASNTRNTIYF
TRBJ2-7,TRBV29-1,CSVEAPSGGSYEQYF
TRBJ1-2,TRBV15,CATSRDLQGVNYGYTF
TRBJ2-2,TRBV10-3,CAIKRGLAGAQNTGELFF
TRBJ1-2,TRBV28,CASLTGNGYTF
TRBJ2-2,TRBV27,CASSLSLVSAGELFF
TRBJ2-2,TRBV5-1,CASSLGVSTGELFF
TRBJ2-3,TRBV7-2,CASSSNSGGADTQYF
TRBJ2-7,TRBV6-5,CASSRDRGFNEQYF
TRBJ2-3,TRBV20-1,CSASMSSTDTQYF
TRBJ2-3,TRBV5-1,CASSLVPSGGQSTDTQYF
TRBJ1-1,TRBV5-1,CASSLGTVLVNTEAFF
TRBJ2-7,TRBV7-2,CASSVISTEEQYF
TRBJ1-4,TRBV19,CASSTGTAIREKLFF
TRBJ1-5,TRBV30,CAWSRSRGPGNQPQHF
TRBJ2-3,TRBV4-3,CASSQGPGDTQYF
TRBJ2-7,TRBV28,CASRPRTGFSYEQYF
TRBJ2-7,TRBV11-2,CASRWTGADEQYF
TRBJ1-3,TRBV5-4,CASSSGGASSGNTIYF
TRBJ1-5,TRBV19,CASSIEGRAWPQHF
TRBJ2-6,TRBV25-1,CASSRAGVRGANVLTF
TRBJ2-1,TRBV20-1,CSASLGLAGPNEQFF
TRBJ1-6,TRBV7-9,CASSLLEDSPLHF
TRBJ2-3,TRBV5-1,CASSLVGASLDTQYF
TRBJ2-7,TRBV7-9,CASNIGGHEQYF
TRBJ1-1,TRBV7-9,CASSFLSLRMNTEAFF
TRBJ1-5,TRBV5-6,CASSLYGQPQHF
TRBJ1-2,TRBV4-3,CASSQVLGANYGYTF
TRBJ2-4,TRBV27,CASGGTLGAGAKNIQYF
TRBJ1-1,TRBV25-1,CASSESRQGAGTEAFF
TRBJ2-7,TRBV4-1,CASSQIQGAPYEQYF
TRBJ1-6,TRBV5-8,CASSWMAGTGYSPLHF
TRBJ1-5,TRBV3-1/TRBV3-2,CASSQRLTGDNQPQHF
TRBJ1-2,TRBV19,CASSIQGAYGYTF
TRBJ1-6,TRBV6-5,CASSYSVPQNSPLHF
TRBJ2-7,TRBV2,CASSEGGVLYEQYF
TRBJ2-7,TRBV11-2,CASSSLRDRGEQYF
TRBJ2-5,TRBV28,CASSSPGQAGETQYF
TRBJ1-4,TRBV9,CASSVGAGTGGNEKLFF